This T cell receptor (beta chain) was sequenced for a study of blood T cell repertoires in COVID-19 (TCRdb year 2020). About the investigation overall: Collaborator samples came from the United States, Italy and Spain and covered acute and convalescent phases of COVID-19. Where available, HLA class I and class II types were taken from metadata supplied by the sample provider and were not determined by assay-based typing. Nearly every sample came with metadata listing a de-identified subject ID, COVID-19 status, age in years and sex. A freely available public database, intended as a resource for researchers studying the immune response to SARS-CoV-2, is where the repertoires were released. Samples came from the ongoing ImmuneRACE study (first 160 participants) plus 1,254 subjects from 6 global collaborators. The prospective study material was composed of cDNA or gDNA derived from T cells, B-cell-depleted T cells, or PBMCs. Subjects who had been exposed to COVID-19, were actively infected with it, or had recovered from it provided the deeply sampled blood TCRbeta repertoires that made up the dataset.

Concerning this clone itself: Its antigen is unknown. Per-base qualities were not stored, and no clone one base away is much larger.

Samples from volunteer blood donors who had recovered from COVID-19 were contributed by a second Seattle source. Whole blood was collected in K2EDTA tubes by collaborating institutions according to the institutions' own protocols. For TCRbeta analysis, collaborators shipped samples in one of three forms: frozen whole blood, isolated PBMCs, or DNA extracted from either of those sample types. TCRbeta CDR3 regions were amplified from genomic DNA by means of the immunoSEQ Assay, a bias-controlled multiplex PCR. In the authors' own workflow: The number of nucleated cells in each sample was estimated from the amplification of reference gene primers within the assay. To quantify the absolute abundance of each unique TCRbeta CDR3 rearrangement, sequence reads were collapsed and filtered. For each sample, productive Simpson clonality was calculated as the square root of Simpson's diversity index over productive rearrangements. TCRdb mirrors the immuneACCESS table, restricted to in-frame sequences. Some clones are absent from its copies; in checked studies, under half trace to an unresolved V gene, and the reason for the others is unknown. V, J and clone size derive from that table, while D and trimming were established from the DNA sequence. The sample records 310,000 or so clones, 87% of which are singletons. The top ten clonotypes cover roughly 2% of the sample.

Here is what the overall study found, with its caveats: The quantity of clinical and demographic metadata differed by source and by participant and was supplied without curation.

V was cut back by 1 base and J by 0 bases, leaving a gap of 9 bases between them. CDR1 and CDR2 (MDHEN, SYDVKM) derive from the germline V gene. The CDR3 holds 15 amino acids from the cysteine to the phenylalanine. Just CDR3 DNA is preserved here, 45 bases in frame from base 1. Recombination linked TRBV28 to TRBJ1-1; TRBD1 is a weak D gene call, 5 bases matching. This sequence was found in a woman in her fifties or sixties who had recovered from COVID-19. The sample consisted of peripheral blood. The nucleotide sequence is given as TGTGCCAGCAGTTTATCTCCAGGGTTGAACACTGAAGCTTTCTTT. Translated, it reads CASSLSPGLNTEAFF.